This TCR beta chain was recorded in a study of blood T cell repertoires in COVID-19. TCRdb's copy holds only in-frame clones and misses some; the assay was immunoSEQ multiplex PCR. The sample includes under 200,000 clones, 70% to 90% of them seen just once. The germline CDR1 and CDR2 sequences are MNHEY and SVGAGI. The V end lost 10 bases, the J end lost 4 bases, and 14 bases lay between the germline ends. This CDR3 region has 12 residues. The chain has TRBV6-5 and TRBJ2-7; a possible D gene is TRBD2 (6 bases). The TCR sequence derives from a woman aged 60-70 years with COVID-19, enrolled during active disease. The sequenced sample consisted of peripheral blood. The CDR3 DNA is TGTGCCACCCTACCGGGGGAGTACGAGCAGTACTTC. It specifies CATLPGEYEQYF.